This section outlines one T cell receptor (beta chain) sequence together with its context. Some clones are missing from TCRdb's copy, which holds only in-frame ones; the method was immunoSEQ multiplex PCR. The table has 100,000 or so clones, 90% to 95% seen once. This sample is drawn from a study of blood T cell repertoires in COVID-19. The V and J ends lost 4 bases and 4 bases, in that order; junction bases with no gene match: 4. In germline, CDR1 is SGHRS, CDR2 YFSETQ. The CDR3 has 14 residues. This clonotype originated in a human donor with active COVID-19. The donor label of this sample is uncertain. Sample: peripheral blood. The chain carries TRBV5-1 and TRBJ2-3, with 9 bases aligning to TRBD1. DNA for the CDR3: TGCGCCAGCAGCCCGGACAGGGGATCAGATACGCAGTATTTT. This gives the protein CASSPDRGSDTQYF. The full variable domain, rest sourced from reference TRBV5-1 and TRBJ2-3, is KAGVTQTPRYLIKTRGQQVTLSCSPISGHRSVSWYQQTPGQGLQFLFEYFSETQRNKGNFPGRFSGRQFSNSRSEMNVSTLELGDSALYLCASSPDRGSDTQYFGPGTRLTVL.